Listed below are T cell receptor beta chains from one sample, sequenced in a study of regulatory T cells in long-lasting Graves disease. TCRdb re-called the multiplex PCR reads through MiXCR, storing one row per CDR3 protein. The sample lists 360,000 or so distinct CDR3 sequences, 15% to 20% occurring once. The sample was also reused in another study, on T cells in Graves' hyperthyroidism and ophthalmopathy.

Sequences were derived from peripheral blood mononuclear cells (PBMCs), sampled at new diagnosis, from a patient treated with antithyroid drugs. These receptor sequences come from a woman between 18 and 29 years old with Graves disease. CDR3s include the opening cysteine and the closing phenylalanine or tryptophan. The D gene is left open where the match is weak. The size of a clone is reported for some rows only, either as once, few or many, or as a class for expanded clones.

TRBJ2-1,many,TRBD2,TRBV7-3,TGTGCCAGCAGCTCCGGGACTAGCAATGAGCAGTTCTTC,CASSSGTSNEQFF
TRBJ2-2,.,.,TRBV27,TGTGCCAGCAGTTCCCTGTACCGGACAGACTCGAACACCGGGGAGCTGTTTTTT,CASSSLYRTDSNTGELFF
TRBJ2-1,.,.,TRBV15,TGTGCCACCAGCAGAGTTATGGCAGGGAAGAATGAGCAGTTCTTC,CATSRVMAGKNEQFF
TRBJ1-4,few,TRBD1,TRBV6-2/TRBV6-3,TGTGCCAGCAGTTACTCCGGGACAGGGGATTCGGACTATGAAAAACTGTTTTTT,CASSYSGTGDSDYEKLFF
TRBJ2-2,many,TRBD2,TRBV2,TGTGCCGGAGGACTAGCGGGGGGGACCGGGGAGCTGTTTTTT,CAGGLAGGTGELFF
TRBJ1-6,many,.,TRBV16,TGTGCCAGCAGCCAATCTGGGAGCTCCTATAATTCACCCCTCCACTTT,CASSQSGSSYNSPLHF
TRBJ2-1,.,TRBD1,TRBV20-1,TGCAGTGCTAGGGTCTCGAGGGGGCGTGAGCAGTTCTTC,CSARVSRGREQFF
TRBJ2-5,.,.,TRBV18,TGTGCCAGCTCACCACCGCAGGGCCAAGAGACCCAGTACTTC,CASSPPQGQETQYF
TRBJ2-1,.,TRBD2,TRBV20-1,TGCAGTGCTAGCGCGGGACTAGCGGGCACCCGAAGGTACAATGAGCAGTTCTTC,CSASAGLAGTRRYNEQFF
TRBJ2-7,.,.,TRBV4-3,TGCGCCAGCAGCCACCTCCCCCCCGGGGGCGAGCAGTACTTC,CASSHLPPGGEQYF
TRBJ2-7,.,TRBD2,TRBV29-1,TGCAGCGATGTGTCGATCAGCGGGGGGGCCCCCTACGAGCAGTACTTC,CSDVSISGGAPYEQYF
TRBJ1-2,many,TRBD1,TRBV2,TGTGCCAGCAGTTCCGGGACAGGGGGCTATGGCTACACCTTC,CASSSGTGGYGYTF
TRBJ2-3,many,.,TRBV7-3,TGTGCCAGCAGCTCTATTGGGAGCACAGATACGCAGTATTTT,CASSSIGSTDTQYF
TRBJ2-1,many,.,TRBV11-2,TGTGCCAGCAGCTTAGGGGTAGGCGGGTTCTACAATGAGCAGTTCTTC,CASSLGVGGFYNEQFF
TRBJ1-1,many,.,TRBV11-2,TGTGCCAGCAGCCTGAACCGTATGAACACTGAAGCTTTCTTT,CASSLNRMNTEAFF
TRBJ1-3,many,.,TRBV30,TGTGCCTGGAGTCGGAACATCCTCTCTGGAAACACCATATATTTT,CAWSRNILSGNTIYF
TRBJ1-5,few,.,TRBV19,TGTGCCAGTAGTATAGATCCCAATAGCAATCAGCCCCAGCATTTT,CASSIDPNSNQPQHF
TRBJ2-3,few,TRBD1,TRBV7-9,TGTGCCAGCAGCTTCGGACAGGGTTCGCATACAGATACGCAGTATTTT,CASSFGQGSHTDTQYF
TRBJ2-5,many,.,TRBV5-5,TGTGCCAGCAGCTTGGTCCAGGGAGCTAGGGAGACCCAGTACTTC,CASSLVQGARETQYF
TRBJ2-4,few,.,TRBV6-1,TGTGCCAGCAGTCCTAGCAGGGAAAACATTCAGTACTTC,CASSPSRENIQYF
TRBJ1-3,few,.,TRBV7-6,TGTGCCAGCAGCTTAAATGGCATCGGCTCTGGAAACACCATATATTTT,CASSLNGIGSGNTIYF
TRBJ2-5,many,.,TRBV20-1,TGCAGTGCCGAGGACTGGAAAGAAGAGACCCAGTACTTC,CSAEDWKEETQYF
TRBJ2-3,few,.,TRBV28,TGTGCCAGCAGTTTATACGGGGAGACAGATACGCAGTATTTT,CASSLYGETDTQYF
TRBJ1-2,.,.,TRBV24-1,TGTGCCACCAGTGAGCCGACAGGAAATGGCTACACCTTC,CATSEPTGNGYTF
TRBJ1-1,.,.,TRBV7-3,TGTGCCAGCAGCCAATTGCTGAAAAAGCAAGAAGCTTTCTTT,CASSQLLKKQEAFF
TRBJ2-7,.,TRBD2,TRBV6-5,TGTGCCAGCAGTTACTCCCTAGCGGGTTCCACCTACGAGCAGTACTTC,CASSYSLAGSTYEQYF
TRBJ2-3,few,TRBD2,TRBV7-2,TGTGCCACCAGACTAGCGGGGGCAGATACGCAGTATTTT,CATRLAGADTQYF
TRBJ2-1,few,TRBD2,TRBV4-2,TGTGCCAGCAGCCAAGATAGTAGCGGGGCAGCCTACAATGAGCAGTTCTTC,CASSQDSSGAAYNEQFF
TRBJ2-2,.,TRBD1,TRBV19,TGTGCCAGTAGTACGGACAGGGGGAACACCGGGGAGCTGTTTTTT,CASSTDRGNTGELFF
TRBJ1-3,few,TRBD1,TRBV18,TGTGCCAGCTCAGAACAGGGGTCCAGTGGAAACACCATATATTTT,CASSEQGSSGNTIYF